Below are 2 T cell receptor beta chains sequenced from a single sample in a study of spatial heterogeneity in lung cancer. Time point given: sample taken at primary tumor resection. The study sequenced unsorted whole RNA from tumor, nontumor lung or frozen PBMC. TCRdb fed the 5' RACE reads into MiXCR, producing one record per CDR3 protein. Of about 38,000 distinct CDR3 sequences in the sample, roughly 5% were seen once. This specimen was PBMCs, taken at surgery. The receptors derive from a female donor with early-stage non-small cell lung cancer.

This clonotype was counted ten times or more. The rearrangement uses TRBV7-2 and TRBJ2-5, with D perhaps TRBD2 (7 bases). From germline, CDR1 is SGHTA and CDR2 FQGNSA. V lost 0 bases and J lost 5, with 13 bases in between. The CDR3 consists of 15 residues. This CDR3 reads CASSLAWGGRETQYF. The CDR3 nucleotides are TGTGCCAGCAGCTTAGCGTGGGGGGGCCGGGAGACCCAGTACTTC.

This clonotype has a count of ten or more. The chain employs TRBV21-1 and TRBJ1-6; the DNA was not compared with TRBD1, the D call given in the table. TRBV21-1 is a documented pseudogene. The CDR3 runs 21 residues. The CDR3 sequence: CASSLPNSRTGAILWNSPLHF. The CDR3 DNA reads TGTGCCAGCAGCCTTCCGAATAGTCGGACAGGGGCCATCCTATGGAATTCACCCCTCCACTTT.